There are many counts of the clone carrying this T cell receptor beta chain. The antigen remains unidentified. This sample is drawn from a study of naive and memory T cell subsets. Findings of the study overall: TCR transcript changes with activation or differentiation may affect this RNA method.

Blood and skin TCR RNA was reverse transcribed with alpha and beta constant primers. Ligated cDNA underwent four rounds of PCR with nested alpha and beta constant region primers and SP2. TCRdb itself ran the 5' RACE reads through MiXCR, one entry per CDR3 protein. The profile covers 20,000 to 25,000 distinct CDR3 sequences, with roughly 4.1% appearing a single time and 6.5% to 8% taken by the ten largest. Whole blood, roughly 2.6 ml, came from adult healthy volunteers. TCR cDNA received a 3' ligated oligonucleotide that carried a UMI. Cells were not sorted; total RNA input targeted roughly 1 to 1000 ng. The CDR3 loop spans 15 amino acids. After removal of 4 bases from V and 1 base from J, the junction contained 4 bases not matched to a gene. CDR1 and CDR2 from the germline V gene are MNHEY and SMNVEV (reference sequence).

The chain carries TRBV27 and TRBJ1-3, with TRBD1 matching 7 bases. This sequence was found in a male donor in good health. The CDR3 DNA follows: TGTGCCAGCAGTTCCAACAGGGGATCTGGAAACACCATATATTTT. This gives the protein CASSSNRGSGNTIYF.